This is a list of T cell receptor beta chains from one sample in a study of T-cell reconstitution after alpha-beta-depleted transplantation in children. TCRdb analysed the PCR reads with MiXCR anew, one entry per CDR3 protein. This table holds 350,000 to 500,000 distinct CDR3 sequences, 43% found once. The specimen comprised PBMCs, sampled before TCRalphabeta/CD19-depleted stem cell transplant. All receptors come from a girl aged 2-10 years with aplastic anemia, due to receive a stem cell transplant. CDR3s include the opening cysteine and the closing phenylalanine or tryptophan. D genes are given only for firm matches. The listing skips clone size in some rows; elsewhere it reads once, few, many or a size class.

>.|.|TRBV7-6|TRBJ2-2
TGTGCCAGCAGCCCGTACAAACCGAACACCGGGGAGCTGTTTTTT
CASSPYKPNTGELFF
>many|.|TRBV20-1|TRBJ2-7
TGCAGTGCGAGACCGACCCCATCAAACACGGGCTACGAGCAGTACTTC
CSARPTPSNTGYEQYF
>.|TRBD2|TRBV4-2|TRBJ2-3
TGTGCCAGCAGCCAAGGGCCTATGCTAGCGGGGGATTCCGATACGCAGTATTTT
CASSQGPMLAGDSDTQYF
>many|.|TRBV28|TRBJ2-3
TGTGCCAGCTGTCCAAGCCCTTTCAGCACAGATACGCAGTATTTT
CASCPSPFSTDTQYF
>.|.|TRBV4-1|TRBJ2-5
TGCGCCAGCAGCCAAGGAACCCAAGAGACCCAGTACTTC
CASSQGTQETQYF
>few|TRBD2|TRBV9|TRBJ2-3
TGTGCCAGCAGCGTAGGGGTGACTAGCGGGACTACAGATACGCAGTATTTT
CASSVGVTSGTTDTQYF
>many|.|TRBV7-2|TRBJ2-1
TGTGCCAGCAGCTTAGCGAACAGGGTCAATGAGCAGTTCTTC
CASSLANRVNEQFF
>few|.|TRBV13|TRBJ2-2
TGTGCCAGCAGCTTAAACGGGAACACCGGGGAGCTGTTTTTT
CASSLNGNTGELFF
>many|TRBD1|TRBV27|TRBJ2-7
TGTGCCAGCGAATGTCCGGGACAGGGAGAAGACGAGCAGTACTTC
CASECPGQGEDEQYF
>.|.|TRBV20-1|TRBJ1-1
TGCAGTGCTAGAGATTGGGGGGAGAACACTGAAGCTTTCTTT
CSARDWGENTEAFF
>.|TRBD2|TRBV6-6|TRBJ2-7
TGTGCCAGCAGAGGGACTAGGGAATACGAGCAGTACTTC
CASRGTREYEQYF
>many|TRBD2|TRBV10-3|TRBJ2-7
TGTGCCATCAGTGAGTGGGGACTAGCGGGAGGACTCGAGCAGTACTTC
CAISEWGLAGGLEQYF
>.|.|TRBV20-1|TRBJ1-1
TGCAGTGCTCTCCAGGGAGGAACTGAAGCTTTCTTT
CSALQGGTEAFF
>once|.|TRBV20-1|TRBJ2-7
TGCAGTGCTAGAGACGCCTTCCGACGAGGCGAGCAGTACTTC
CSARDAFRRGEQYF
>few|.|TRBV12-3/TRBV12-4|TRBJ2-4
TGTGCCAGCAGTCCAGAAGCCAAAAACATTCAGTACTTC
CASSPEAKNIQYF
>many|TRBD2|TRBV7-9|TRBJ2-2
TGTGCCAGCAGCTTCGCGGGAGGGACGAGTACCGGGGAGCTGTTTTTT
CASSFAGGTSTGELFF
>many|.|TRBV5-1|TRBJ2-3
TGCGCCAGCAGCTTGGGCACAGGGCGGCCAGATACGCAGTATTTT
CASSLGTGRPDTQYF
>.|TRBD1|TRBV4-1|TRBJ2-5
TGCGCCAGCAGCCAACAGGGGGACCCTTACCAAGAGACCCAGTACTTC
CASSQQGDPYQETQYF
>.|TRBD2|TRBV7-9|TRBJ2-7
TGTGCCAGCAGCTTAGGAGGTGTCGGGCGGGAGAAGAACGAGCAGTACTTC
CASSLGGVGREKNEQYF
>.|.|TRBV27|TRBJ2-2
TGTGCCAGCAGCTATTCGGACAGATCGAACACCGGGGAGCTGTTTTTT
CASSYSDRSNTGELFF
>.|.|TRBV29-1|TRBJ2-7
TGCAGCGTCGGGGGTCCTTCCTACGAGCAGTACTTC
CSVGGPSYEQYF
>many|TRBD1|TRBV20-1|TRBJ1-1
TGCAGTGCTAGAGCCGGGACAGGGACCACTGAAGCTTTCTTT
CSARAGTGTTEAFF
>few|.|TRBV24-1|TRBJ2-4
TGTGCCACCAGCGACGGGGGTAGGAGCAAAAACATTCAGTACTTC
CATSDGGRSKNIQYF
>.|.|TRBV15|TRBJ1-2
TGTGCCACTGAAGCTAACTATGGCTACACCTTC
CATEANYGYTF
>few|.|TRBV15|TRBJ1-1
TGTGCCACTAATCAGCTGGCGGACACTGAAGCTTTCTTT
CATNQLADTEAFF
>.|.|TRBV4-2|TRBJ1-1
TGTGCCAGCAGCCAAGGGCAGGGTAGAGACACTGAAGCTTTCTTT
CASSQGQGRDTEAFF
>.|.|TRBV28|TRBJ1-1
TGTGCCAGCATTGAGGTTCGAGGAGTGTCTGAAGCTTTCTTT
CASIEVRGVSEAFF
>.|.|TRBV20-1|TRBJ2-7
TGCAGTGCTAGAGTGGGGGGCGGTGGTCTCTACGAGCAGTACTTC
CSARVGGGGLYEQYF
>.|TRBD1|TRBV7-9|TRBJ1-5
TGTGCCAGCAGCCAGGGGGGTAACAGTCAGCCCCAGCATTTT
CASSQGGNSQPQHF
>many|.|TRBV7-9|TRBJ2-7
TGTGCCAGCAGCTTAGAAGGTGGCTCGCAGTACTTC
CASSLEGGSQYF
>many|.|TRBV6-5|TRBJ1-1
TGTGCCAGCAGTTACTCGAGGCGACAGAACACTGAAGCTTTCTTT
CASSYSRRQNTEAFF
>once|.|TRBV15|TRBJ2-3
TGTGCCACCAGCAGAGCTCGCGAGGATACGCAGTATTTT
CATSRAREDTQYF
>many|.|TRBV2|TRBJ1-1
TGTGCCAGCAGTCCTTCAGGGAACACTGAAGCTTTCTTT
CASSPSGNTEAFF
>.|TRBD2|TRBV20-1|TRBJ2-3
TGCAGTGCTAGACCCTGGAAACTAGCGGCAGCTCCAGATACGCAGTATTTT
CSARPWKLAAAPDTQYF
>.|.|TRBV10-3|TRBJ2-1
TGTGCCATCAGGGAAACGGGGGGGACAGGTAGCTACAATGAGCAGTTCTTC
CAIRETGGTGSYNEQFF
>.|.|TRBV30|TRBJ2-1
TGTGCCTGGAGTGCAATCTCCAATGAGCAGTTCTTC
CAWSAISNEQFF
>once|.|TRBV7-2|TRBJ2-7
TGTGCCAGCAGCTTAGCACCACTTAAAGGGGACGAGCAGTACTTC
CASSLAPLKGDEQYF
>.|.|TRBV29-1|TRBJ2-2
TGCAGCGTTGACCCCAGGGAAGGATCCGGGGAGCTGTTTTTT
CSVDPREGSGELFF
>.|.|TRBV5-1|TRBJ1-3
TGCGCCAGCAGCTTGTTATCCAGCCCTGGAAACACCATATATTTT
CASSLLSSPGNTIYF
>many|TRBD1|TRBV20-1|TRBJ2-5
TGCAGTGCTAGGGACAGGGGTCGGGAGGAGACCCAGTACTTC
CSARDRGREETQYF
>many|.|TRBV5-1|TRBJ1-2
TGCGCCAGCAGCACTGCCCGGGACGTATATGGCTACACCTTC
CASSTARDVYGYTF
>.|TRBD1|TRBV12-3/TRBV12-4|TRBJ2-5
TGTGCCAGCAATACAGGGGATTGGGAGACCCAGTACTTC
CASNTGDWETQYF
>.|.|TRBV6-5|TRBJ2-5
TGTGCCAGCAGTTACTATTCTAGCGCCCCGCAGCAGACCCAGTACTTC
CASSYYSSAPQQTQYF
>.|.|TRBV6-1|TRBJ2-3
TGTGCCAGCAGTGAAGGGACCCTTGGTAGCACAGATACGCAGTATTTT
CASSEGTLGSTDTQYF
>many|.|TRBV28|TRBJ2-5
TGTGCCAGCAGTTTACCTCAGGGAAGGGAGACCCAGTACTTC
CASSLPQGRETQYF
>.|.|TRBV5-6|TRBJ1-5
TGTGCCAGCAGCTTGCGACAGCAAAATCAGCCCCAGCATTTT
CASSLRQQNQPQHF
>.|.|TRBV5-5|TRBJ2-7
TGTGCCAGCAGCCAACGAGGGGGGGCCTACGAGCAGTACTTC
CASSQRGGAYEQYF
>.|TRBD2|TRBV28|TRBJ2-2
TGTGTAGCGGGAGCGGGAACCGGGGAGCTGTTTTTT
CVAGAGTGELFF
>.|TRBD1|TRBV20-1|TRBJ2-2
TGCAGTGCTAGCCTCAGGGGGACCGGGGAGCTGTTTTTT
CSASLRGTGELFF
>.|.|TRBV5-1|TRBJ2-7
TGCGCCAGCAGCTTGGCCGGGGGAGGGGGCGACTACGAGCAGTACTTC
CASSLAGGGGDYEQYF
>few|.|TRBV7-9|TRBJ1-3
TGTGCCAGCAGCTTAGGGGCCGCAGACTCTGGAAACACCATATATTTT
CASSLGAADSGNTIYF
>many|TRBD1|TRBV28|TRBJ2-7
TGTGCCAGCAGTTTTGGGACAGGGATGTTAAACGAGCAGTACTTC
CASSFGTGMLNEQYF
>few|TRBD2|TRBV6-2/TRBV6-3|TRBJ2-7
TGTGCCAGTTTCCGGAGTCTAGCGGGAGACGAGCAGTACTTC
CASFRSLAGDEQYF
>few|TRBD1|TRBV6-5|TRBJ2-2
TGTGCCAGCAGTTACGGGCAGGGGGCAGTGGGGACCGGGGAGCTGTTTTTT
CASSYGQGAVGTGELFF
>.|.|TRBV20-1|TRBJ2-3
TGCAGTGCTAGAGTTATAAGAGACTCCCGGTATACGCAGTATTTT
CSARVIRDSRYTQYF
>.|.|TRBV29-1|TRBJ2-1
TGCAGCGTTGAAGCCCGGCGCCAGCTCCTACCCTACAATGAGCAGTTCTTC
CSVEARRQLLPYNEQFF